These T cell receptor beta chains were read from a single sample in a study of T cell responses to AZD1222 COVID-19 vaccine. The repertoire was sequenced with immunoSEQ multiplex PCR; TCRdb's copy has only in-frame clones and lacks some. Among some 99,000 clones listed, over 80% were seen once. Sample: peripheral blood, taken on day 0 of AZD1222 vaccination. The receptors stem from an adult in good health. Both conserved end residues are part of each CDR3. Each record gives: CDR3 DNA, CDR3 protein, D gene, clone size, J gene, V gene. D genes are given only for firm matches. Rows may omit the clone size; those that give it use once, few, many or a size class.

DNA: TGCGCCAGCAGCTCCTTGACAGGGAACTACGAGCAGTACTTC
CDR3: CASSSLTGNYEQYF
D: TRBD1
size: .
J: TRBJ2-7
V: TRBV5-1

DNA: TGTGCCAGCAGCGCGGGGGGGCAGACCTTTAACACTGAAGCTTTCTTT
CDR3: CASSAGGQTFNTEAFF
D: .
size: .
J: TRBJ1-1
V: TRBV9

DNA: TGCGCCAGCAGCCTGTACGGAGGCTCTGGAAACACCATATATTTT
CDR3: CASSLYGGSGNTIYF
D: .
size: .
J: TRBJ1-3
V: TRBV5-1

DNA: TGTGCCAGCAGTTACGGACAACCGGAGGGCTACACCTTC
CDR3: CASSYGQPEGYTF
D: .
size: .
J: TRBJ1-2
V: TRBV6-2/TRBV6-3

DNA: TGTGCCAGCAGTCGTCCCGGGACAGGGCCCGAAGCTTTCTTT
CDR3: CASSRPGTGPEAFF
D: TRBD1
size: .
J: TRBJ1-1
V: TRBV6-6

DNA: TGTGCCAGCAGCGTTGCCGGGACGCCCCTAGGCGAGCAGTACTTC
CDR3: CASSVAGTPLGEQYF
D: .
size: .
J: TRBJ2-7
V: TRBV5-6

DNA: TGTGCCAGCAGCTTCGGAAGGACAGGAGCCTACGAGCAGTACTTC
CDR3: CASSFGRTGAYEQYF
D: TRBD1
size: .
J: TRBJ2-7
V: TRBV7-9

DNA: TGTGCCAGCAGCCCGGGGATTTCTGGGGAAAAACTGTTTTTT
CDR3: CASSPGISGEKLFF
D: .
size: few
J: TRBJ1-4
V: TRBV7-9

DNA: TGTGCCAGCTCCGAAATGGACTTAACAACTAATGAAAAACTGTTTTTT
CDR3: CASSEMDLTTNEKLFF
D: .
size: .
J: TRBJ1-4
V: TRBV18

DNA: TGTGCCAGCAGTTACTCGTGGGGGGTGAACACTGAAGCTTTCTTT
CDR3: CASSYSWGVNTEAFF
D: .
size: .
J: TRBJ1-1
V: TRBV6-5

DNA: TGTGCCAGCAGCCCCTCGGGGGGGGACCAGCCCCAGCATTTT
CDR3: CASSPSGGDQPQHF
D: .
size: .
J: TRBJ1-5
V: TRBV3-1/TRBV3-2

DNA: TGCGCCAGCAGCTTAACAGCGTCGGGATTAACCTACGAGCAGTACTTC
CDR3: CASSLTASGLTYEQYF
D: .
size: .
J: TRBJ2-7
V: TRBV5-1

DNA: TGCGCCAGCAGCTTGTCCGGGGGACAGTCTTATGGCTACACCTTC
CDR3: CASSLSGGQSYGYTF
D: TRBD1
size: .
J: TRBJ1-2
V: TRBV5-1

DNA: TGTGCCAGCGCCCCCGCCCACGGGGATGGCTACACCTTC
CDR3: CASAPAHGDGYTF
D: .
size: .
J: TRBJ1-2
V: TRBV11-1

DNA: TGTGCCAGCAGCGCGGGACGCCGGCCGGGCTACACCTTC
CDR3: CASSAGRRPGYTF
D: .
size: .
J: TRBJ1-2
V: TRBV2

DNA: TGTGCCAGCAGTGCCGTCTATGAAGCTTTCTTT
CDR3: CASSAVYEAFF
D: .
size: .
J: TRBJ1-1
V: TRBV12-3/TRBV12-4

DNA: TGCGCCAGCAGTGAGGCGGGTAATCAGCCCCAGCATTTT
CDR3: CASSEAGNQPQHF
D: .
size: .
J: TRBJ1-5
V: TRBV10-1

DNA: TGTGCCAGCAGCTATACAGGGGCCGGGGAGCTGTTTTTT
CDR3: CASSYTGAGELFF
D: TRBD1
size: few
J: TRBJ2-2
V: TRBV2

DNA: TGCGCCAGCAGCCAAGATCCGAGCAGGGGGGGCCGAGATACGCAGTATTTT
CDR3: CASSQDPSRGGRDTQYF
D: .
size: .
J: TRBJ2-3
V: TRBV4-3

DNA: TGTGCCACCAGCGAGGGACAGGGTAAGGGGTACGAGCAGTACTTC
CDR3: CATSEGQGKGYEQYF
D: TRBD1
size: .
J: TRBJ2-7
V: TRBV15

DNA: TGTGCCAGCAGCTCGGACAGGGGAAACACCATATATTTT
CDR3: CASSSDRGNTIYF
D: TRBD1
size: .
J: TRBJ1-3
V: TRBV7-2

DNA: TGCGCCAGCAGTGAAGGCCCGGCGAACACTGAAGCTTTCTTT
CDR3: CASSEGPANTEAFF
D: .
size: .
J: TRBJ1-1
V: TRBV10-2

DNA: TGTGCCAGCACCGCCCCCATTTCGGCCCTCAGGGGCTACACCTTC
CDR3: CASTAPISALRGYTF
D: .
size: .
J: TRBJ1-2
V: TRBV28

DNA: TGTGCCAGCTCACAGTACACAGGGGAGGCTATTCAAGCTTTCTTT
CDR3: CASSQYTGEAIQAFF
D: TRBD1
size: .
J: TRBJ1-1
V: TRBV18

DNA: TGCAGCGTTGTCCAGAGTTTGAACACTGAAGCTTTCTTT
CDR3: CSVVQSLNTEAFF
D: .
size: .
J: TRBJ1-1
V: TRBV29-1

DNA: TGTGCCAGCAGCTTAGCGGGACCTGGCGAGCAGTACTTC
CDR3: CASSLAGPGEQYF
D: .
size: .
J: TRBJ2-7
V: TRBV7-8

DNA: TGTGCCAGCAGCTTGTTGACAGGATCGAACACTGAAGCTTTCTTT
CDR3: CASSLLTGSNTEAFF
D: .
size: .
J: TRBJ1-1
V: TRBV5-4

DNA: TGTGCCTGGGCCTCGCCCGCTAGCGGCCCTTACAGGGAGACCCAGTACTTC
CDR3: CAWASPASGPYRETQYF
D: TRBD2
size: .
J: TRBJ2-5
V: TRBV30

DNA: TGCGCCAGCAGGGCAGGGGCGAACACCGGGGAGCTGTTTTTT
CDR3: CASRAGANTGELFF
D: .
size: .
J: TRBJ2-2
V: TRBV10-2

DNA: TGCGCCAGCAGCCAAAGCCTACCACGGGGGGGGCTTCACTATGGCTACACCTTC
CDR3: CASSQSLPRGGLHYGYTF
D: .
size: .
J: TRBJ1-2
V: TRBV4-3

DNA: TGTGCCAGCAGCTTACTCATGACTAACACTGAAGCTTTCTTT
CDR3: CASSLLMTNTEAFF
D: .
size: .
J: TRBJ1-1
V: TRBV7-9

DNA: TGTGCCAGCAGCGAGAGGGGTGGGCACACTGAAGCTTTCTTT
CDR3: CASSERGGHTEAFF
D: .
size: .
J: TRBJ1-1
V: TRBV6-6

DNA: TGCGCCAGCAGCTCCCCTCTTGAGAGACTAGCAAGGGATGAGCAGTTCTTC
CDR3: CASSSPLERLARDEQFF
D: TRBD2
size: .
J: TRBJ2-1
V: TRBV5-1

DNA: TGTGCCAGCAGCCCGGGGGGAACAGATACGCAGTATTTT
CDR3: CASSPGGTDTQYF
D: TRBD2
size: .
J: TRBJ2-3
V: TRBV7-2

DNA: TGCGCCAGCGGCGGACTAGCGGTCCCAGGGGGTGAGCAGTTCTTC
CDR3: CASGGLAVPGGEQFF
D: TRBD2
size: few
J: TRBJ2-1
V: TRBV5-1

DNA: TGTGCCAGCAGCTTGGAGTCCTATAATTCACCCCTCCACTTT
CDR3: CASSLESYNSPLHF
D: .
size: .
J: TRBJ1-6
V: TRBV5-4

DNA: TGTGCCAGCGAGACACAGGGAGGCACAGATACGCAGTATTTT
CDR3: CASETQGGTDTQYF
D: .
size: .
J: TRBJ2-3
V: TRBV5-4

DNA: TGTGCCAGTAGTGTGACCGGGACAGGTCGCTACAATGAGCAGTTCTTC
CDR3: CASSVTGTGRYNEQFF
D: TRBD1
size: .
J: TRBJ2-1
V: TRBV19

DNA: TGTGCCAGCAGCTTGGCGGGAGAGACAGAGAGCTCCTACGAGCAGTACTTC
CDR3: CASSLAGETESSYEQYF
D: TRBD2
size: .
J: TRBJ2-7
V: TRBV7-9

DNA: TGTGCCTGGACCGAAGGGGGGTTGAGCAATCAGCCCCAGCATTTT
CDR3: CAWTEGGLSNQPQHF
D: .
size: .
J: TRBJ1-5
V: TRBV30

DNA: TGTGCCAGCAGCCGGGAGAGGGCTGGCTACACCTTC
CDR3: CASSRERAGYTF
D: .
size: .
J: TRBJ1-2
V: TRBV12-3/TRBV12-4

DNA: TGCGCCAGCAGTGAGCCGGGACAGGGTCGCGAGCAGTACTTC
CDR3: CASSEPGQGREQYF
D: TRBD1
size: .
J: TRBJ2-7
V: TRBV10-1

DNA: TGTGCCTTACAGGGAGGTAGTAGCGAGCAGTACTTC
CDR3: CALQGGSSEQYF
D: .
size: .
J: TRBJ2-7
V: TRBV30

DNA: TGTGCCACCAGTGACCCCACCTCTAGCGGGGGGGCCACTGAGCAGTTCTTC
CDR3: CATSDPTSSGGATEQFF
D: TRBD2
size: .
J: TRBJ2-1
V: TRBV24-1

DNA: TGTGCCAGCAGTTTAACAGGGGTCGGCCGGCGTTGGAGCAATCAGCCCCAGCATTTT
CDR3: CASSLTGVGRRWSNQPQHF
D: TRBD1
size: .
J: TRBJ1-5
V: TRBV27

DNA: TGTGCCAGCAGCCAAAACAGGGGAACTGAAGCTTTCTTT
CDR3: CASSQNRGTEAFF
D: TRBD1
size: .
J: TRBJ1-1
V: TRBV3-1/TRBV3-2

DNA: TGTGCCAGCAGCTTGAGGAGTGCCTACAATGAGCAGTTCTTC
CDR3: CASSLRSAYNEQFF
D: .
size: once
J: TRBJ2-1
V: TRBV5-5

DNA: TGCGCCAGCAGCTTGGGGACGGCCCGCGAGCAGTACTTC
CDR3: CASSLGTAREQYF
D: .
size: .
J: TRBJ2-7
V: TRBV5-1

DNA: TGTGCCAGCAGCTTAACCGAGGGCACTGAAGCTTTCTTT
CDR3: CASSLTEGTEAFF
D: .
size: .
J: TRBJ1-1
V: TRBV7-6

DNA: TGTGCCAGCAGTTTAAGCAGGAACACTGAAGCTTTCTTT
CDR3: CASSLSRNTEAFF
D: .
size: once
J: TRBJ1-1
V: TRBV12-3/TRBV12-4